These 2 T cell receptor beta chains were sequenced from one sample in a study of T cell changes during pregnancy in multiple sclerosis. Generated by immunoSEQ multiplex PCR, the TCRdb table keeps only in-frame clones and is missing some. Among tens of thousands of clones listed, 90% were seen once. Sequenced material: CD4+ T cells from peripheral blood mononuclear cells, taken before pregnancy. Receptor source: a female donor with multiple sclerosis, enrolled in a pregnancy study.

This sequence joins TRBV9 and TRBJ2-3, with 7 positions matching TRBD1. V was pared by 4 bases and J by 4 bases, with 12 bases of the junction left unmatched. The CDR3 sequence is 16 residues long. The V gene's germline CDR1 is SGDLS and CDR2 YYNGEE. The CDR3: CASSPRQGEVADTQYF. In nucleotides, the CDR3 is TGTGCCAGCAGCCCGCGACAGGGAGAAGTGGCAGATACGCAGTATTTT.

This clone was recorded only once. The rearrangement uses TRBV28 and TRBJ2-7; D may correspond to TRBD1 or TRBD2 (7 bases each). V was trimmed by 10 bases and J by 7 bases, leaving 23 bases between them. The V gene's germline CDR1 is MDHEN and CDR2 SYDVKM. The CDR3 contains 14 residues. The CDR3, as DNA: TGTGCCACCAGGGGGGAGGGAGGGCCATATGAGCAGTACTTC. It is translated as CATRGEGGPYEQYF.